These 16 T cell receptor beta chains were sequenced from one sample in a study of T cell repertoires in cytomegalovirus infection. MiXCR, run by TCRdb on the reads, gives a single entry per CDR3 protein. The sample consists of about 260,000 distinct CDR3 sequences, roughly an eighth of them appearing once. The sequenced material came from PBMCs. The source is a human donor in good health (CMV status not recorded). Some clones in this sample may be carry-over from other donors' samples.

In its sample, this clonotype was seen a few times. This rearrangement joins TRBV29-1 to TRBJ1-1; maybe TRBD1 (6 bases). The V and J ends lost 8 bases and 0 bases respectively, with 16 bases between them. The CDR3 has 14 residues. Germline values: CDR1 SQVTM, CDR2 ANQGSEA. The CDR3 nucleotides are TGCAGCTTGGGGGGGCCGGGAATGAACACTGAAGCTTTCTTT. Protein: CSLGGPGMNTEAFF.

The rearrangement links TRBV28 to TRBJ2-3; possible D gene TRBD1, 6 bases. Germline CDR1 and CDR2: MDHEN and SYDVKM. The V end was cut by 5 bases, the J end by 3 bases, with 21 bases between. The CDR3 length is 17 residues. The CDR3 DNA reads TGTGCCAGCAGTCTCCCGATCGTTACAGGGATGACAGATACGCAGTATTTT. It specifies CASSLPIVTGMTDTQYF.

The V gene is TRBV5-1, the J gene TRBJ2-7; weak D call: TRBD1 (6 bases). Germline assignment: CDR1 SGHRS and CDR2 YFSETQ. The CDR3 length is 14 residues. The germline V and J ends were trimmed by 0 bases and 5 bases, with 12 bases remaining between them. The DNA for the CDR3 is TGCGCCAGCAGCTTGGATGGGGGCCGTAACGAGCAGTACTTC. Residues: CASSLDGGRNEQYF.

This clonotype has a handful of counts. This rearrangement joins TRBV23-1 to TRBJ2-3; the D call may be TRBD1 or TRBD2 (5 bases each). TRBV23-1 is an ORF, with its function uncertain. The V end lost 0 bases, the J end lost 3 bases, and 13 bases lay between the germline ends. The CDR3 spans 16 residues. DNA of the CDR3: TGCGCCAGCAGTCAATCGTGGGACGCCAAGACAGATACGCAGTATTTT. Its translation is CASSQSWDAKTDTQYF.

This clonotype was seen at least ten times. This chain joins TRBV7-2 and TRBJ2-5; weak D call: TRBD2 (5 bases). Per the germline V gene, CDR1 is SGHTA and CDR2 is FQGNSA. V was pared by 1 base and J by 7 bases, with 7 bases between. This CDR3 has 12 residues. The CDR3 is CASSLDGGTQYF. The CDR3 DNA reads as TGTGCCAGCAGCTTAGACGGAGGGACCCAGTACTTC.

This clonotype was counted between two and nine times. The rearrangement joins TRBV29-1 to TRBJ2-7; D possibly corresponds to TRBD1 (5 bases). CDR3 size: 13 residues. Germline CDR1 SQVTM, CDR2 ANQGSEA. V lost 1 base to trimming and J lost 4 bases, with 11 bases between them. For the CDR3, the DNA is TGCAGCGTTGAAGCAGGGATCCCATACGAGCAGTACTTC. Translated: CSVEAGIPYEQYF.

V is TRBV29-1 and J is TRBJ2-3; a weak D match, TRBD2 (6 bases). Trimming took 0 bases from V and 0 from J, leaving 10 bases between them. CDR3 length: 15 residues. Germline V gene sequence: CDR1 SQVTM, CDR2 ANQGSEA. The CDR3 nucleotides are TGCAGCGTTGAAGACGGGACTTCCAGCACAGATACGCAGTATTTT. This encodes CSVEDGTSSTDTQYF.

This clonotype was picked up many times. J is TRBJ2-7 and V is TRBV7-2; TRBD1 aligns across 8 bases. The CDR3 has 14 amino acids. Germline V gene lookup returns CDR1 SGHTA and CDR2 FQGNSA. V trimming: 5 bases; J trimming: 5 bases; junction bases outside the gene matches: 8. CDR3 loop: CASSAAGTGDEQYF. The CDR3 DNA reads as TGTGCCAGCAGCGCCGCCGGGACAGGAGACGAGCAGTACTTC.

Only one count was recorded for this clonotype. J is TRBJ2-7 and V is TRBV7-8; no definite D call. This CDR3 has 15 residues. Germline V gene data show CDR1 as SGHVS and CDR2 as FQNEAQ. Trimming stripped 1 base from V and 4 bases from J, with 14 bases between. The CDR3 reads CASSLVLGKGYEQYF. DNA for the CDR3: TGTGCCAGCAGCTTAGTATTGGGCAAGGGATACGAGCAGTACTTC.

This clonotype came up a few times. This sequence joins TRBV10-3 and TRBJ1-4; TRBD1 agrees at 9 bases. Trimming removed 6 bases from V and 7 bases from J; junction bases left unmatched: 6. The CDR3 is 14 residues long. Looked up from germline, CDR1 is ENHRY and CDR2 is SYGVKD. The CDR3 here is CAISGTGTGEKLFF. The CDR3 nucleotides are TGTGCCATCAGCGGGACAGGGACCGGTGAAAAACTGTTTTTT.

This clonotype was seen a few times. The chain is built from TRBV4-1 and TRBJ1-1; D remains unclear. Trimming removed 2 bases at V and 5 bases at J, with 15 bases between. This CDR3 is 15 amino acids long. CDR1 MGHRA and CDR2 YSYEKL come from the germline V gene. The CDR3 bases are TGCGCCAGCAGCCAAAGGGCGGGGAGTGGAACTGAAGCTTTCTTT. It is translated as CASSQRAGSGTEAFF.

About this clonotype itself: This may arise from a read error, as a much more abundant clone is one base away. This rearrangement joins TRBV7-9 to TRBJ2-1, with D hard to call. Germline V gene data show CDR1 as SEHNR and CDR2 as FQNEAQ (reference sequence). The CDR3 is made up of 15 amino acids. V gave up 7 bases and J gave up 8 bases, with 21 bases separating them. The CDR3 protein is CASISERLRPDEQFF. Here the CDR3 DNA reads TGTGCCAGCATCTCTGAGCGTCTCAGGCCAGATGAGCAGTTCTTC.

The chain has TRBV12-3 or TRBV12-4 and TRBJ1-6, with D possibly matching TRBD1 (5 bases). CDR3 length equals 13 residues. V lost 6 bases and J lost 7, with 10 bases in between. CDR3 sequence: CASSPGYNSPLHF. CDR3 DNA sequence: TGTGCCAGCAGCCCAGGGTACAATTCACCCCTCCACTTT.

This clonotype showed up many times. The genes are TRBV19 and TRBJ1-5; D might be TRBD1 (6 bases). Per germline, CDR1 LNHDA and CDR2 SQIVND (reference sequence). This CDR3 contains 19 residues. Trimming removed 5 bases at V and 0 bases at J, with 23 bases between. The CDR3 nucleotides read TGTGCCAGTAGTCCGGGATTCGGCAGGGGAGATTATAGCAATCAGCCCCAGCATTTT. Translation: CASSPGFGRGDYSNQPQHF.

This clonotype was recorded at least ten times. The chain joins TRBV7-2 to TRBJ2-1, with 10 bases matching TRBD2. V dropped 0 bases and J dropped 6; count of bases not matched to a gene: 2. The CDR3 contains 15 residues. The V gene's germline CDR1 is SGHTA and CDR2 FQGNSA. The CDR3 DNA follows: TGTGCCAGCAGCTTAGCTGCTAGCGGGAGCAATGAGCAGTTCTTC. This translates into CASSLAASGSNEQFF.

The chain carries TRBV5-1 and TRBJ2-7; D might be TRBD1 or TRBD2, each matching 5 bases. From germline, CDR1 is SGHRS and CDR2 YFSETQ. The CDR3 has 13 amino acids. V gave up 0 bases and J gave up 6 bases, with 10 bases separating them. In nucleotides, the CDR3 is TGCGCCAGCAGCTTGGATCCGGGGCGCGAGCAGTACTTC. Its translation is CASSLDPGREQYF.